These 5 T cell receptor beta chains originate from one sample sequenced in a study of blood T cell repertoires in COVID-19. The table came from immunoSEQ multiplex PCR; TCRdb's copy has only in-frame clones and leaves some out. The sample yields approximately 480,000 clones, about 90% seen once. The specimen was PBMCs or T cells enriched from blood (not recorded which). These receptor sequences come from a woman between 18 and 29 years old who had recovered from COVID-19.

The V call is TRBV28, the J call TRBJ1-3; weak D call: TRBD1 (6 bases). Germline V gene lookup returns CDR1 MDHEN and CDR2 SYDVKM. V lost 5 bases, J lost 4 bases, and 18 bases lay in between. The CDR3 consists of 16 residues. CDR3 region: CASSPRGGALGNTIYF. CDR3 coding DNA: TGTGCCAGCAGTCCGAGAGGGGGGGCGCTGGGAAACACCATATATTTT.

In its sample, this clone was seen once. The chain employs TRBV3-1 (or the pseudogene TRBV3-2) and TRBJ1-1; the D is unclear. CDR3 size: 13 residues. V lost 1 base and J lost 7, with 10 bases in between. Germline V lookup: CDR1 LGHDT, CDR2 YNNKEL (reference sequence). CDR3 protein: CASSQVQYGEAFF. In DNA, the CDR3 is TGTGCCAGCAGCCAAGTCCAGTATGGTGAAGCTTTCTTT.

The gene calls are TRBV27 and TRBJ1-2, with a weak D call TRBD1 (6 bases). From germline, CDR1 is MNHEY and CDR2 SMNVEV (reference sequence). The CDR3 consists of 14 residues. V lost 7 bases and J 6 bases, leaving 18 bases between the germline ends. The CDR3 is CASKARDMFDGYTF. CDR3 in DNA: TGTGCCAGCAAGGCCCGGGACATGTTCGATGGCTACACCTTC.

This clone was seen only once. This chain connects TRBV2 to TRBJ1-1, with 7 bases lining up with TRBD1. V shed 6 bases and J 3 bases; nucleotides not matched to a gene: 10. The CDR3 loop spans 15 amino acids. Germline V gene data show CDR1 as SNHLY and CDR2 as FYNNEI. In nucleotides, the CDR3 is TGTGCCAGCAGCGACATGCGGGACAGCTACACTGAAGCTTTCTTT. It yields the protein CASSDMRDSYTEAFF.

The chain carries TRBV21-1 and TRBJ1-1; the table's D gene call, TRBD1, was not cross checked with the DNA. TRBV21-1 is designated a pseudogene. The CDR3 loop spans 15 amino acids. The CDR3 protein is CASRTIAQGVPEAFF. The CDR3 nucleotides are TGTGCCAGCCGCACCATAGCACAGGGGGTTCCTGAAGCTTTCTTT.